This T cell receptor (beta chain) comes out of a study of response to subunit inactivated influenza vaccine. After removal of 6 bases from V and 3 bases from J, the junction contained 7 bases not matched to a gene. The CDR3 totals 14 residues. TCRdb reanalysed the RT-PCR reads using MiXCR and keeps one entry per CDR3 protein. The data hold 550,000 to 800,000 distinct CDR3 sequences, with 15% to 17% observed a single time. General study findings and limits: A suggestion made by the authors is that each seasonal influenza vaccination recruits few new T cells.

As for this clonotype: What it recognizes is unknown.

The chain couples TRBV12-3 or TRBV12-4 to TRBJ2-7; 8 nucleotides agree with TRBD1. The sequence came from a man in his fifties who received an inactivated influenza vaccine. The sequences come from PBMCs from blood, collected approximately 13 days after vaccination. The CDR3 loop is CASRRGQAHYEQYF. The CDR3 region has the DNA TGTGCCAGCAGGCGGGGACAGGCCCACTACGAGCAGTACTTC.